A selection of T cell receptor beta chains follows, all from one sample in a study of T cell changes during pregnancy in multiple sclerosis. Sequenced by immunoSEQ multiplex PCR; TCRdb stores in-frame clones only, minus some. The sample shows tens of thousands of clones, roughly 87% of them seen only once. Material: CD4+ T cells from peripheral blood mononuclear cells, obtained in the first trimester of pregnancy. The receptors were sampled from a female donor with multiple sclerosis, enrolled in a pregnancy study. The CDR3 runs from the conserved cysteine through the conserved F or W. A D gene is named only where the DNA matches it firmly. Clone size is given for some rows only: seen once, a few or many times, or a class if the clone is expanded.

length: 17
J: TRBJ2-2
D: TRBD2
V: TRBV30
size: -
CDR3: CAWSATSGRRNTGELFF
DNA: TGTGCCTGGAGCGCGACTAGCGGGAGAAGGAACACCGGGGAGCTGTTTTTT

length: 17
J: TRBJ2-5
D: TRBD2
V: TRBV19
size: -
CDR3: CASTLPGVGSGKETQYF
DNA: TGTGCCAGTACCCTCCCGGGTGTGGGTAGCGGGAAAGAGACCCAGTACTTC

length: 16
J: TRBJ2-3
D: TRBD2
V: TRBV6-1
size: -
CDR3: CASSEAAGPGTDTQYF
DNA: TGTGCCAGCAGTGAAGCAGCGGGACCCGGCACAGATACGCAGTATTTT

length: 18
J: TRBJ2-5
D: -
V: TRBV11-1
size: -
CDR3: CASSLGDWSGLSVKTQYF
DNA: TGTGCCAGCAGCTTAGGTGATTGGTCGGGACTCAGCGTAAAGACCCAGTACTTC

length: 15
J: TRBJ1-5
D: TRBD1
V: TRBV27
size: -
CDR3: CASSPGTGGNQPQHF
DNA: TGTGCCAGCAGTCCAGGGACAGGAGGAAATCAGCCCCAGCATTTT

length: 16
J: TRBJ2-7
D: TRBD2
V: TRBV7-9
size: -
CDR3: CASSSQGTSGSYEQYF
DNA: TGTGCCAGCAGCTCTCAGGGGACTAGCGGGAGTTACGAGCAGTACTTC

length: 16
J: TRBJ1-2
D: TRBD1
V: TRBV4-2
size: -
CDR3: CASSPSGQGATWGYTF
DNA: TGTGCCAGCAGCCCATCGGGACAGGGGGCGACTTGGGGCTACACCTTC

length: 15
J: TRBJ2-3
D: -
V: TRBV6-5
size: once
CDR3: CASSSLLAGTDTQYF
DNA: TGTGCCAGCAGTTCGCTGTTAGCGGGCACAGATACGCAGTATTTT

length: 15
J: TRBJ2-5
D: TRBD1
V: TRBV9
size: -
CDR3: CASTPSQGAGETQYF
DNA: TGTGCCAGCACCCCATCCCAGGGGGCGGGGGAGACCCAGTACTTC

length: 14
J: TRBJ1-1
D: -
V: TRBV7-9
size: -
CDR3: CASSFSRLNTEAFF
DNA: TGTGCCAGCAGCTTTAGTCGGTTAAACACTGAAGCTTTCTTT

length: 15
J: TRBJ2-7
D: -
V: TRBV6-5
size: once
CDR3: CASSYSSGGTYEQYF
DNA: TGTGCCAGCAGTTACTCGAGTGGGGGCACCTACGAGCAGTACTTC

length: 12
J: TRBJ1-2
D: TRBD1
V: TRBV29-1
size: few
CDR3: CSVSRGRDGYTF
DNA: TGCAGCGTTTCCAGGGGGCGCGATGGCTACACCTTC

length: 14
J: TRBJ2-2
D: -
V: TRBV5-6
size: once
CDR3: CASTLGQNTGELFF
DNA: TGTGCCAGCACCTTGGGACAGAACACCGGGGAGCTGTTTTTT

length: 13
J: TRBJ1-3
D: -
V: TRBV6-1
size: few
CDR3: CASRQLSGNTIYF
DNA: TGTGCCAGCAGACAGCTCTCTGGAAACACCATATATTTT

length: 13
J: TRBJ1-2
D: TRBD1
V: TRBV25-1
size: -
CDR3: CASSPSGQGGYTF
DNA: TGTGCCAGCAGCCCCTCCGGACAGGGCGGCTACACCTTC

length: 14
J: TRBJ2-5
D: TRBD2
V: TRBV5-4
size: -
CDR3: CASSAGLAGETQYF
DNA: TGTGCCAGCAGCGCAGGACTAGCGGGAGAGACCCAGTACTTC

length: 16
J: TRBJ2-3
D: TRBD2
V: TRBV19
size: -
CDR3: CASSGSLAGRGDTQYF
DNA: TGTGCCAGTAGTGGTTCGTTAGCGGGACGGGGAGATACGCAGTATTTT

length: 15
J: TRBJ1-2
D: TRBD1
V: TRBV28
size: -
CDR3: CASSSSGQVNYGYTF
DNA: TGTGCCAGCAGTAGCTCGGGACAGGTTAACTATGGCTACACCTTC

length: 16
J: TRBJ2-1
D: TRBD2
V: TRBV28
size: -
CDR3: CASSLRGASGRAEQFF
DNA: TGTGCCAGCAGTTTAAGAGGGGCTAGCGGGAGGGCCGAGCAGTTCTTC

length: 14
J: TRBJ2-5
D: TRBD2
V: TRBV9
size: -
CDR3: CASSVAGRVETQYF
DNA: TGTGCCAGCAGCGTAGCGGGGAGGGTGGAGACCCAGTACTTC

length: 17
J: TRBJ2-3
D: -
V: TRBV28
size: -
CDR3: CASSFSGLGRERRTQYF
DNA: TGTGCCAGCAGTTTTTCGGGCCTGGGACGGGAGAGGAGGACGCAGTATTTT

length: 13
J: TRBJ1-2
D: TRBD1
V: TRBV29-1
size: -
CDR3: CSVGQGAGYGYTF
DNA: TGCAGCGTTGGACAGGGGGCTGGGTATGGCTACACCTTC

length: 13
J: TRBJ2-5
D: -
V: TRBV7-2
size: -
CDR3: CASSLGPTETQYF
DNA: TGTGCCAGCAGCTTAGGCCCTACGGAGACCCAGTACTTC

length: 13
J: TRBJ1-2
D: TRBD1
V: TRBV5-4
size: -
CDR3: CASSIPGGYGYTF
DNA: TGTGCCAGCAGCATTCCAGGGGGCTATGGCTACACCTTC

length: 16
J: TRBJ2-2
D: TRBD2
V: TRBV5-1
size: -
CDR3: CASSLGLAGATGELFF
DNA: TGCGCCAGCAGCTTGGGACTAGCGGGAGCTACCGGGGAGCTGTTTTTT

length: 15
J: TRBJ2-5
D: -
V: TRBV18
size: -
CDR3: CASSPPGQAGETQYF
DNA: TGTGCCAGCTCACCACCGGGGCAGGCCGGGGAGACCCAGTACTTC

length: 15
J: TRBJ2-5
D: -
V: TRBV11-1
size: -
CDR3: CASSPLGGFQETQYF
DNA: TGTGCCAGCAGCCCACTGGGGGGTTTCCAAGAGACCCAGTACTTC

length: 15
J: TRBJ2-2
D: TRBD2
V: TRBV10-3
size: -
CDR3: CAISSGGRNTGELFF
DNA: TGTGCCATCAGTTCGGGGGGGAGAAACACCGGGGAGCTGTTTTTT

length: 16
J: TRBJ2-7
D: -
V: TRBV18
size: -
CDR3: CASSPPTGEGSYEQYF
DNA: TGTGCCAGCTCACCGCCGACAGGGGAGGGGTCCTACGAGCAGTACTTC

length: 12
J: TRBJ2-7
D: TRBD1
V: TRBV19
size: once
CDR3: CASTSTGYEQYF
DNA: TGTGCCAGTACCTCGACAGGGTACGAGCAGTACTTC

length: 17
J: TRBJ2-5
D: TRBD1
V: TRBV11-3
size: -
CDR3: CASSSTNTGGRLGTQYF
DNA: TGTGCCAGCAGCTCTACAAATACAGGGGGCAGGTTAGGCACCCAGTACTTC

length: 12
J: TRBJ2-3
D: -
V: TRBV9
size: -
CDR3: CASSVGSNTQYF
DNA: TGTGCCAGCAGCGTTGGCTCGAATACGCAGTATTTT

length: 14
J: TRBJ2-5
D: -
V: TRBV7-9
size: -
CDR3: CASSLRKQEETQYF
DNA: TGTGCCAGCAGCTTACGGAAACAGGAAGAGACCCAGTACTTC

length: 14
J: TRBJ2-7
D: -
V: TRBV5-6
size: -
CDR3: CASSLGFGSYEQYF
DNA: TGTGCCAGCAGCTTGGGATTCGGCTCCTACGAGCAGTACTTC

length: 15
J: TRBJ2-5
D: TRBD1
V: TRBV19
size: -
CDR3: CASSRTGWGQETQYF
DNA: TGTGCCAGTAGCCGGACAGGGTGGGGACAAGAGACCCAGTACTTC

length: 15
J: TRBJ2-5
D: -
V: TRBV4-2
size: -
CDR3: CASSQDWRTAGTQYF
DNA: TGTGCCAGCAGCCAAGATTGGAGGACCGCGGGGACCCAGTACTTC

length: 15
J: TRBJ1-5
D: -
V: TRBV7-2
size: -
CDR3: CASSRTNTGSQPQHF
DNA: TGTGCCAGCAGCCGAACTAACACCGGTTCCCAGCCCCAGCATTTT

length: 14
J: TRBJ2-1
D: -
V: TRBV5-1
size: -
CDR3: CASSLSSGYNEQFF
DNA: TGCGCCAGCAGCCTGAGCTCAGGCTACAATGAGCAGTTCTTC

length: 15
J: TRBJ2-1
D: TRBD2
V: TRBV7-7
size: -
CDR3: CASSLALAGVNEQFF
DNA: TGTGCCAGCAGCTTAGCCCTAGCGGGGGTGAATGAGCAGTTCTTC

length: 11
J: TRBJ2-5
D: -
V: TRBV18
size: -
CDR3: CASSLQETQYF
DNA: TGTGCCAGCTCACTACAAGAGACCCAGTACTTC

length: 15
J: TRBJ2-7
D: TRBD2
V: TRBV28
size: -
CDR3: CASSGGLAELYEQYF
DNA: TGTGCCAGCAGTGGGGGACTAGCGGAACTCTACGAGCAGTACTTC

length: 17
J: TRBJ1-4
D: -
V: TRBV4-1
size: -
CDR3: CASSQDGRGRTNEKLFF
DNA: TGCGCCAGCAGCCAAGATGGCAGGGGAAGGACTAATGAAAAACTGTTTTTT

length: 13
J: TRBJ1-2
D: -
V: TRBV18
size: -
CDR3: CASSPGQNYGYTF
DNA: TGTGCCAGCTCTCCCGGACAGAACTATGGCTACACCTTC

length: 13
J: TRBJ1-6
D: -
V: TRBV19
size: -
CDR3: CATGTPGDSPLHF
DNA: TGTGCCACCGGGACTCCTGGGGATTCACCCCTCCACTTT

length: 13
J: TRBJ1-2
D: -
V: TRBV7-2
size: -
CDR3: CASSLGPDYGYTF
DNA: TGTGCCAGCAGCTTAGGTCCGGACTATGGCTACACCTTC